The 21 T cell receptor beta chains below all came from one sample that was sequenced in a study of cytomegalovirus exposure and HLA in healthy donors. PCR employed 60 Vbeta and 13 Jbeta primers. Profiling relied on immunoSEQ multiplex PCR, and the TCRdb table lists in-frame clones only, not all of them. Its table lists 40,000 to 45,000 clones. Input material: PBMCs. These receptors were taken from a man younger than 45 in good health and CMV-seronegative.

The genes are TRBV12-5 and TRBJ1-6; the D is unclear. Germline loops: CDR1 LGHNT, CDR2 FRNRAP. Deletions cut 8 bases from V and 5 bases from J, with 7 bases between. The CDR3 extends over 12 amino acids. CDR3 nucleotide sequence: TGTGCTAGTCGGCGGGATAATTCACCCCTCCACTTT. Protein: CASRRDNSPLHF.

The chain uses TRBV5-6 and TRBJ1-5, with TRBD1 as a possible D gene (5 bases). V was cut by 4 bases and J by 0 bases, with 20 bases left in between. CDR3 size: 18 residues. Germline values: CDR1 SGHDT, CDR2 YYEEEE. The CDR3 sequence: CASSRRFVAGVSNQPQHF. CDR3 in DNA: TGTGCCAGCAGCCGCCGATTTGTAGCGGGGGTTAGCAATCAGCCCCAGCATTTT.

Comment on this clone: This same CDR3 is encoded by further DNA sequences in the sample. This chain connects TRBV6-4 to TRBJ2-3; possible D gene TRBD2, 6 bases. The V gene's germline CDR1 is MRHNA and CDR2 SNTAGT. The CDR3 length is 14 residues. The V end was cut by 2 bases, the J end by 1 base, with 7 bases between. The DNA for the CDR3 is TGTGCCAGCAGTGACGGCGGGGGCACAGATACGCAGTATTTT. The encoded protein is CASSDGGGTDTQYF.

The chain uses TRBV11-1 and TRBJ1-5; weak D call: TRBD1 (5 bases). V was cut by 8 bases and J by 4 bases, with 12 bases left in between. From germline, CDR1 is SGHAT and CDR2 FQDESV (reference sequence). The CDR3 loop spans 13 amino acids. The CDR3 loop is CASGPDRNQPQHF. DNA for the CDR3: TGTGCCAGCGGCCCTGACAGAAATCAGCCCCAGCATTTT.

The gene calls are TRBV19 and TRBJ1-2; 7 positions match TRBD1. CDR3 length: 14 amino acids. V lost 6 bases to trimming and J lost 2 bases; unmatched junction nucleotides: 6. The V gene's germline CDR1 is LNHDA and CDR2 SQIVND (reference sequence). CDR3 DNA sequence: TGTGCCAGTAGCCAGACAGGGACCAACTATGGCTACACCTTC. This translates into CASSQTGTNYGYTF. Based on the CDR3 plus reference TRBV19 and TRBJ1-2, the full variable domain is DGGITQSPKYLFRKEGQNVTLSCEQNLNHDAMYWYRQDPGQGLRLIYYSQIVNDFQKGDIAEGYSVSREKKESFPLTVTSAQKNPTAFYLCASSQTGTNYGYTFGSGTRLTVV.

The chain joins TRBV19 to TRBJ1-5, with TRBD1 matching 7 bases. The CDR3 runs 15 residues. Germline V gene data show CDR1 as LNHDA and CDR2 as SQIVND (reference sequence). Trimming cost V 2 bases and J 7 bases; bases outside gene matches: 8. The DNA for the CDR3 is TGTGCCAGTAGTATAATCAAAAGGGGGCTACAGCCCCAGCATTTT. Encoded protein: CASSIIKRGLQPQHF.

In regard to this clone: Different DNA sequences within this sample yield the same CDR3. The chain combines TRBV2 with TRBJ1-2; 7 bases match TRBD1. V was clipped by 2 bases and J by 0 bases; unmatched bases: 0. The CDR3 contains 14 residues. Per germline, CDR1 SNHLY and CDR2 FYNNEI. CDR3 in amino acids: CASSEQGANYGYTF. The CDR3 region has the DNA TGTGCCAGCAGTGAACAGGGGGCTAACTATGGCTACACCTTC.

This chain links TRBV25-1 with TRBJ2-5; D is unresolved. TRBJ2-7 explains the end of the DNA better; the J call may be wrong. The CDR3 sequence is 14 residues long. The germline V gene encodes CDR1 MGHDK and CDR2 SYGVNS. CDR3 amino acids: CASSGVWATDEQYF. In nucleotides, the CDR3 is TGTGCCAGCAGTGGCGTATGGGCCACCGACGAGCAGTACTTC.

The gene calls are TRBV4-2 and TRBJ1-5; D uncertain. From germline, CDR1 is LGHNA and CDR2 YNFKEQ. The CDR3 spans 15 residues. Between the trimmed V and J ends, which lost 4 bases and 5 bases, there was a span of 15 bases. CDR3 in DNA: TGTGCCAGCAGCCTTACGGGCCAGGAGGATCAGCCCCAGCATTTT. Protein: CASSLTGQEDQPQHF.

The rearrangement links TRBV27 to TRBJ2-1, with D unresolved. The CDR3 consists of 15 residues. Trimming left V 3 bases short and J 2 bases short, with 11 bases between. Germline CDR1 is MNHEY and CDR2 is SMNVEV (reference sequence). CDR3 in DNA: TGTGCCAGCAGTTTGGGCTTCCCCACCTACAATGAGCAGTTCTTC. It is translated as CASSLGFPTYNEQFF.

The chain links TRBV11-2 to TRBJ1-2; TRBD1 aligns across 7 bases. Germline CDR1 SGHAT, CDR2 FQNNGV. The CDR3 is 14 amino acids. Trimming at V came to 5 bases and at J to 14 bases, leaving 17 bases not matched to a gene. DNA for the CDR3: TGTGCCAGCAGCCCCCAAACCGGGACAGCCAGTATTACCTTC. It yields the protein CASSPQTGTASITF.

The gene calls are TRBV10-3 and TRBJ1-1, with TRBD1 identical over 8 bases. J gave up 4 bases and V 6 bases, and 7 bases lay outside the gene matches. Germline loops: CDR1 ENHRY, CDR2 SYGVKD. This CDR3 comprises 14 residues. Written as DNA, the CDR3 is TGTGCCATCAGAACGGACAGGGCCAGCACTGAAGCTTTCTTT. Its translation: CAIRTDRASTEAFF.

V and J are TRBV20-1 and TRBJ1-2; D perhaps matches TRBD1 (6 bases). V lost 2 bases and J 8 bases, leaving 9 bases between the germline ends. The CDR3 totals 11 residues. CDR1 is DFQATT and CDR2 is SNEGSKA in the germline V gene (reference sequence). The CDR3 DNA is TGCAGTGCTAGAAACAGGGAAGGCTACACCTTC. It encodes CSARNREGYTF.

Turning to this clone: The germline gene is not matched at one end of the junction; a read error may be the cause. V is TRBV6-5 and J is TRBJ2-3, with TRBD2 matching over 11 bases. This CDR3 is 16 amino acids long. CDR1 and CDR2 (germline): MNHEY, SVGAGI. DNA of the CDR3: TGTGCCAGCAGTTCCATAGCGGGGGGGCGTGCAGATAAGCAGTATTTT. Amino acid sequence: CASSSIAGGRADKQYF.

This chain joins TRBV9 and TRBJ2-1, with D tentatively TRBD2 (6 bases). Deletions cut 3 bases from V and 3 bases from J, with 7 bases between. CDR1 is SGDLS, CDR2 YYNGEE, per germline. CDR3 length equals 13 residues. The CDR3 loop is CASSAGLYNEQFF. The DNA of the CDR3 is TGTGCCAGCAGCGCGGGACTCTACAATGAGCAGTTCTTC.

The rearrangement uses TRBV9 and TRBJ2-7; 8 bases fit TRBD1. Germline trimming cut 0 bases from V and 6 bases from J; bases unmatched to any gene: 8. CDR3 length: 15 amino acids. Germline CDR1 and CDR2: SGDLS and YYNGEE. The CDR3 DNA reads as TGTGCCAGCAGCGTAGCGGACAGGGCCGCGGCCGAGCAGTACTTC. Residues: CASSVADRAAAEQYF.

The J gene is TRBJ2-1, the V gene TRBV18; TRBD1 is a possible D gene (6 bases). Germline values: CDR1 KGHSH, CDR2 LQKENI. The length of the CDR3 is 15 residues. Trimming pared 4 bases from V and 5 bases from J, leaving 15 bases between. CDR3 loop: CASSLSSTGHNEQFF. DNA of the CDR3: TGTGCCAGCTCACTCTCCTCGACAGGACACAATGAGCAGTTCTTC.

The V and J genes are TRBV6-1 and TRBJ1-6; TRBD1 aligns across 10 bases. CDR1 is MNHNS and CDR2 is SASEGT in the germline V gene. The CDR3 runs 15 residues. Germline trimming cut 10 bases from V and 1 base from J; bases unmatched to any gene: 4. CDR3 in amino acids: CATRDRGSYNSPLHF. CDR3 coding DNA: TGTGCCACCCGGGACAGGGGTTCCTATAATTCACCCCTCCACTTT.

The chain recombines TRBV14 with TRBJ2-3; 8 bases are a match to TRBD2. Trimming took 4 bases from V and 2 from J; bases not matched to a gene: 11. Per germline, CDR1 SGHDN and CDR2 FVKESK. The CDR3 sequence is 17 residues long. DNA for the CDR3: TGTGCCAGCAGCCTTACTAGGACTAGCAGACACACAGATACGCAGTATTTT. Translation: CASSLTRTSRHTDTQYF.

As to this clone: Germline is not matched at one junction end, which may reflect a read error. The V and J genes are TRBV6-5 and TRBJ1-1; the match to TRBD1 covers 7 bases. CDR3 length equals 15 residues. The germline CDR1 and CDR2 sequences are MNHEY and SVGAGI. The CDR3 nucleotides are TGTGCCAGCAGTTACACAGGGGCAGGTAACACTGAAGATTTCTTT. It is translated as CASSYTGAGNTEDFF.

The chain combines TRBV5-1 with TRBJ1-5; D uncertain. In germline, CDR1 is SGHRS, CDR2 YFSETQ. The CDR3 is made up of 15 amino acids. V lost 4 bases, J lost 0 bases, and 11 bases lay in between. The CDR3 spells CASSIGDTSNQPQHF. The CDR3 DNA sequence: TGCGCCAGCAGCATCGGCGACACTAGCAATCAGCCCCAGCATTTT.